These T cell receptor beta chains were read from a single sample in a study of Graves' ophthalmopathy and Graves' hyperthyroidism. TCRdb recomputed calls from the multiplex PCR reads with MiXCR, one row per CDR3 protein. Of 600,000 to 650,000 distinct CDR3 sequences detected, about a fifth appear once; the ten largest clones hold around 6.9%. The sequencing input was peripheral blood. These receptors were obtained from a young woman with stable Graves' hyperthyroidism. Some clones in this sample may be carry-over from other donors' samples. CDR3s include the opening cysteine and the closing phenylalanine or tryptophan. D genes are given only for firm matches. A row's size may be missing; if present it is once, few, many or a size class.

D,size,V,J,CDR3,DNA
NA,NA,TRBV5-1,TRBJ1-1,CASSLGTHGQNTEAFF,TGCGCCAGCAGCCTCGGGACTCACGGGCAGAACACTGAAGCTTTCTTT
NA,NA,TRBV30,TRBJ1-2,CAWSIPGGVRGYTF,TGTGCCTGGAGTATACCGGGAGGGGTAAGGGGCTACACCTTC
TRBD1,NA,TRBV29-1,TRBJ2-7,CSVEVPDRAPYGQYF,TGCAGCGTTGAAGTACCGGACAGGGCCCCCTACGGGCAGTACTTC
NA,many,TRBV2,TRBJ2-7,CASRPRTGSGYEQYF,TGTGCCAGCAGACCCAGAACAGGGTCAGGCTACGAGCAGTACTTC
TRBD1,NA,TRBV30,TRBJ1-5,CAWSPTGLNQPQHF,TGTGCCTGGAGCCCGACAGGGCTCAATCAGCCCCAGCATTTT
NA,few,TRBV7-6,TRBJ2-4,CASSPQKWGATQYF,TGTGCCAGCAGCCCTCAGAAATGGGGGGCGACGCAGTACTTC
NA,few,TRBV7-3,TRBJ2-4,CASSSSQRVGKNIKYF,TGTGCCAGCAGCTCCAGTCAGCGAGTCGGCAAAAACATTAAGTACTTC
NA,many,TRBV2,TRBJ2-7,CASSDSAREQYF,TGTGCCAGCAGCGATTCCGCTAGGGAGCAGTACTTC
NA,NA,TRBV7-9,TRBJ1-2,CASSSQGGRWDGYTF,TGTGCCAGCAGCTCCCAAGGGGGGCGATGGGATGGCTACACCTTC
NA,many,TRBV28,TRBJ2-7,CASKDRLDYEQYF,TGTGCCAGCAAAGACAGGTTAGACTACGAGCAGTACTTC
NA,NA,TRBV2,TRBJ1-5,CTSSERGRNQPQHF,TGTACCAGCAGTGAACGAGGGAGGAATCAGCCCCAGCATTTT
TRBD2,NA,TRBV29-1,TRBJ2-5,CSVGLGGQETQYF,TGCAGCGTTGGGCTCGGGGGGCAAGAGACCCAGTACTTC
NA,many,TRBV5-1,TRBJ1-1,CASSLAQGSTEAFF,TGTGCCAGCAGCTTAGCGCAGGGGAGTACTGAAGCTTTCTTT
NA,many,TRBV11-3,TRBJ2-2,CASSPHGNTGELFF,TGTGCCAGCAGCCCTCACGGGAACACCGGGGAGCTGTTTTTT
NA,NA,TRBV19,TRBJ2-7,CASSIRQPRAYEQYF,TGTGCCAGTAGTATAAGGCAGCCAAGGGCCTACGAGCAGTACTTC
TRBD1,many,TRBV28,TRBJ1-5,CASRPIGTGGTQPQHF,TGTGCCAGCAGACCGATCGGGACAGGGGGCACACAGCCCCAGCATTTT
NA,many,TRBV15,TRBJ2-7,CATSNYDREAYEQYF,TGTGCCACCAGCAACTACGACAGGGAGGCCTACGAGCAGTACTTC
TRBD2,few,TRBV6-2/TRBV6-3,TRBJ2-5,CASSSIAGGSQETQYF,TGTGCCAGCAGTTCAATAGCGGGGGGGTCCCAAGAGACCCAGTACTTC
NA,few,TRBV7-2,TRBJ1-5,CASSPFAGSNQPQHF,TGTGCCAGCAGCCCCTTCGCCGGAAGCAATCAGCCCCAGCATTTT
NA,NA,TRBV5-1,TRBJ1-2,CASSLGVQRNYGYRF,TGCGCCAGCAGCTTGGGGGTACAGAGAAACTATGGCTACAGGTTC
TRBD1,many,TRBV6-1,TRBJ1-1,CASAGLDRGLEAFF,TGTGCCAGCGCGGGATTAGACAGGGGGCTAGAAGCTTTCTTT
NA,NA,TRBV28,TRBJ2-7,CASSRTGAIYF,TGTGCCAGCAGCCGCACCGGGGCGATCTACTTC
NA,NA,TRBV28,TRBJ1-5,CASSLPSEAPQHF,TGTGCCAGCAGTTTACCCTCGGAGGCGCCCCAGCATTTT
NA,many,TRBV29-1,TRBJ2-7,CSVESTGTYEQYF,TGCAGCGTTGAGTCCACGGGGACCTACGAGCAGTACTTC
TRBD1,many,TRBV12-3/TRBV12-4,TRBJ1-2,CASSSPGQYGYTF,TGTGCCAGCAGTTCACCGGGACAGTACGGCTACACCTTC
NA,few,TRBV20-1,TRBJ1-2,CSASGGDLYGYTF,TGCAGTGCTAGTGGGGGGGACCTCTATGGCTACACCTTC
NA,many,TRBV2,TRBJ2-7,CASTGGPSSYEQYF,TGTGCCAGCACGGGGGGCCCTAGCTCCTACGAGCAGTACTTC
NA,NA,TRBV11-2,TRBJ2-7,CASSLSNGEKSVEQYF,TGTGCCAGCAGCTTAAGTAATGGGGAGAAGTCGGTCGAGCAGTACTTT
NA,NA,TRBV30,TRBJ2-5,CAWRRAGGAEETQYF,TGTGCCTGGAGGAGGGCAGGAGGGGCTGAGGAGACCCAGTACTTC